This TCR beta chain was sequenced during a study of T cell responses to AZD1222 COVID-19 vaccine. As for the study in general: Analysis merged second doses at about 4 or about 12 weeks.

Concerning this clone itself: Its antigen remains unknown.

General study findings and limits: Nearly half of spike-specific TCRs reportedly target variant regions that are unmutated in the B.1.351 and B.1.1.7 variants. There were mostly white British donors and more females than males, and clonal diversity was possibly underestimated.

This CDR3 has 16 amino acids. Germline V gene data show CDR1 as SGHTA and CDR2 as FQGTGA. V shed 5 bases and J shed 1 base, with 17 bases lying between them. Generated by immunoSEQ multiplex PCR, the TCRdb table keeps only in-frame clones and is missing some. The table lists more than 140,000 clones, more than 70% of them singletons. This specimen was peripheral blood, taken on day 0 of AZD1222 vaccination. The rearrangement links TRBV7-3 to TRBJ1-1; a weak D match, TRBD1 (6 bases). The TCR comes from an adult in good health. The CDR3 coding sequence is TGTGCCAGCAGCCCAGATAACAGGGTAGGGAACACTGAAGCTTTCTTT. Its translation is CASSPDNRVGNTEAFF. Using reference TRBV7-3 and TRBJ1-1 for the parts outside the CDR3, the full variable domain is GAGVSQTPSNKVTEKGKYVELRCDPISGHTALYWYRQSLGQGPEFLIYFQGTGAADDSGLPNDRFFAVRPEGSVSTLKIQRTERGDSAVYLCASSPDNRVGNTEAFFGQGTRLTVV.